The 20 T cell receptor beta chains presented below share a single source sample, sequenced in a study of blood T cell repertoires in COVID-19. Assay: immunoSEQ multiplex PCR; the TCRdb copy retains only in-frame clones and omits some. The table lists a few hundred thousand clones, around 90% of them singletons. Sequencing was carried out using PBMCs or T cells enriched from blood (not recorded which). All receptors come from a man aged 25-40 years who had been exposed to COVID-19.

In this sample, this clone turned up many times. The CDR3 DNA sequence: TGCGCCAGCAGCCAGGCAGGGACAGAGAACCCCTCCTACGAGCAGTACTTC. It encodes CASSQAGTENPSYEQYF. The V and J genes are TRBV4-3 and TRBJ2-7; 7 bases agree with TRBD1. Per germline, CDR1 LGHNA and CDR2 YSLEER. The V segment lost 3 bases and the J segment 0 bases; nucleotides outside the gene matches: 11. The CDR3 is 17 amino acids.

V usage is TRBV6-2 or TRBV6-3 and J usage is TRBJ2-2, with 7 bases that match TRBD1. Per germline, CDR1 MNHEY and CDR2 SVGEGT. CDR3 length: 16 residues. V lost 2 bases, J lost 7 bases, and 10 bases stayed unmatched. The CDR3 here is CASSYRRQGPHGELFF. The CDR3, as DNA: TGTGCCAGCAGTTACCGACGACAGGGACCTCACGGGGAGCTGTTTTTT.

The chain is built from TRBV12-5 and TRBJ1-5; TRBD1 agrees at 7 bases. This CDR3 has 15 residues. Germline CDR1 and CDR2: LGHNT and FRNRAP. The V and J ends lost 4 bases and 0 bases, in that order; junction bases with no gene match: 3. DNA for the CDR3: TGTGCTAGTGGTTGGGGACAGAATAGCAATCAGCCCCAGCATTTT. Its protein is CASGWGQNSNQPQHF. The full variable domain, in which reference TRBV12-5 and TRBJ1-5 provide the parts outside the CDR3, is DARVTQTPRHKVTEMGQEVTMRCQPILGHNTVFWYRQTMMQGLELLAYFRNRAPLDDSGMPKDRFSAEMPDATLATLKIQPSEPRDSAVYFCASGWGQNSNQPQHFGDGTRLSIL.

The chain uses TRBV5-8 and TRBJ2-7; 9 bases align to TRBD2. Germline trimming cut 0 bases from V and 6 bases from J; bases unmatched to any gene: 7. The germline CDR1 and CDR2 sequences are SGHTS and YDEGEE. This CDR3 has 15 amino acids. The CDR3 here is CASSLVSGLAVEQYF. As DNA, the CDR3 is TGTGCCAGCAGCTTGGTTTCGGGACTAGCCGTCGAGCAGTACTTC.

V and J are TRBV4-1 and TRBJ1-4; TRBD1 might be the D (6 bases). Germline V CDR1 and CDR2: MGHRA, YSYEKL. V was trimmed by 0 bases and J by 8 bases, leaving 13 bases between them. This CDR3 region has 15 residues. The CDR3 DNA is TGCGCCAGCAGCCAAGATCCCAGGGGTAAGGAAAAACTGTTTTTT. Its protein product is CASSQDPRGKEKLFF.

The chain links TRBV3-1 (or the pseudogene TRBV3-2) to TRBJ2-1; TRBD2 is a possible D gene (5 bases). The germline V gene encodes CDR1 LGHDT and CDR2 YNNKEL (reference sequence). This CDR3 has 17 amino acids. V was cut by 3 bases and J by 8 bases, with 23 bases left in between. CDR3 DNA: TGTGCCAGCAGCCATATAACTAGTTCCCTCTCCGCGGATGAGCAGTTCTTC. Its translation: CASSHITSSLSADEQFF.

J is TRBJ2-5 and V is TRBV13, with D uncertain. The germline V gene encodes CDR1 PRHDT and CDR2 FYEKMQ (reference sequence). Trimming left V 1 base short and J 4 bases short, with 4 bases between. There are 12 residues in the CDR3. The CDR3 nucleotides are TGTGCCAGCAGCTTAGCAGGAGAGACCCAGTACTTC. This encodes CASSLAGETQYF.

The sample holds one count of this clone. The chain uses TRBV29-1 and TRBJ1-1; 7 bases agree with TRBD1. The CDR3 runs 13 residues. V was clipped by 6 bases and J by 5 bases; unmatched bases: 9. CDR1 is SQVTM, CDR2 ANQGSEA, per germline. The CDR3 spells CSVLRQGGTEAFF. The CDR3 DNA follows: TGCAGCGTACTACGACAGGGAGGTACTGAAGCTTTCTTT. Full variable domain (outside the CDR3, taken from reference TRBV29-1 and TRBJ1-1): SAVISQKPSRDICQRGTSLTIQCQVDSQVTMMFWYRQQPGQSLTLIATANQGSEATYESGFVIDKFPISRPNLTFSTLTVSNMSPEDSSIYLCSVLRQGGTEAFFGQGTRLTVV.

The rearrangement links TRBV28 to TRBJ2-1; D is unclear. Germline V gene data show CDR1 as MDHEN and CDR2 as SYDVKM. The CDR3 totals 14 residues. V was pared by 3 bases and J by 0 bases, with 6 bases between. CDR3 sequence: CASSLVSSYNEQFF. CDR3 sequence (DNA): TGTGCCAGCAGTTTGGTCAGCTCCTACAATGAGCAGTTCTTC.

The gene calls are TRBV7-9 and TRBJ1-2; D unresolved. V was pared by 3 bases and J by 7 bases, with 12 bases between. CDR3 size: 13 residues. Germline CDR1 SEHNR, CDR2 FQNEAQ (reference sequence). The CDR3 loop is CASSFDQERGYTF. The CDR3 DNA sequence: TGTGCCAGCAGCTTTGATCAGGAACGTGGCTACACCTTC.

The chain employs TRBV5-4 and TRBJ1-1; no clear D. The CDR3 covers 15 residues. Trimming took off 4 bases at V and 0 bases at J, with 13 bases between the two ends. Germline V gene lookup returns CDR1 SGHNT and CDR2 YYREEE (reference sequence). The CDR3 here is CASSAGQVMNTEAFF. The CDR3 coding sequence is TGTGCCAGCAGCGCGGGCCAAGTGATGAACACTGAAGCTTTCTTT.

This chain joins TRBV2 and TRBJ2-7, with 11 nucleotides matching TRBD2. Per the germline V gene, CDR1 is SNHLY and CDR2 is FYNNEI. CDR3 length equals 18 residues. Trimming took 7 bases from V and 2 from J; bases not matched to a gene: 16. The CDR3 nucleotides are TGTGCCAGCATCCCCCCAACATATGGTAGCGGGGGGGCCTACGAGCAGTACTTC. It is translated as CASIPPTYGSGGAYEQYF.

DNA for the CDR3: TGTGCCAGCAGCTTGCGGGACAGGGGCGGGTATGGCTACACCTTC. Translated: CASSLRDRGGYGYTF. The chain recombines TRBV5-6 with TRBJ1-2, with TRBD1 identical over 10 bases. Unmatched junction bases numbered 5, after V lost 1 base and J lost 5 bases. Germline lookup yields CDR1 SGHDT and CDR2 YYEEEE. The CDR3 consists of 15 residues.

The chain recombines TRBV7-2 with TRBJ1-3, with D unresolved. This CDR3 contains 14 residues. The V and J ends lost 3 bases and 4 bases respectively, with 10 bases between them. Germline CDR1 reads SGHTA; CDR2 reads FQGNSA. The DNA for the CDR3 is TGTGCCAGCAGCTTGGGCGAGTCCGGAAACACCATATATTTT. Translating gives CASSLGESGNTIYF.

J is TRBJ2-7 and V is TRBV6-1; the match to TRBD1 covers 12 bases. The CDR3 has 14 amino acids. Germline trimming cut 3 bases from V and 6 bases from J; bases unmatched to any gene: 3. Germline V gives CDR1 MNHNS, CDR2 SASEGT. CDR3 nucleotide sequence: TGTGCCAGCAGTGAGGGACAGGGGGCAAGCGAGCAGTACTTC. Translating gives CASSEGQGASEQYF.

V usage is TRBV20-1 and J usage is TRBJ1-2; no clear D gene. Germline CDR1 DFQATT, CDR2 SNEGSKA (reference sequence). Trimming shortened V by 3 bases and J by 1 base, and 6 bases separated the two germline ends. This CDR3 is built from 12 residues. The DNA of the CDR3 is TGCAGTGCTAGTGGCGGTAACTATGGCTACACCTTC. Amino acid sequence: CSASGGNYGYTF.

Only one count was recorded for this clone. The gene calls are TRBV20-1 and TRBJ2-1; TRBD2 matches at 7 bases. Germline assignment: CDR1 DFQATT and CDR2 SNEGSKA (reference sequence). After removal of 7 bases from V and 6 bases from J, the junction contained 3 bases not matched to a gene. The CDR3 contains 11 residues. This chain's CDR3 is CSGGGFNEQFF. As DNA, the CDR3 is TGCAGTGGGGGGGGTTTCAATGAGCAGTTCTTC.

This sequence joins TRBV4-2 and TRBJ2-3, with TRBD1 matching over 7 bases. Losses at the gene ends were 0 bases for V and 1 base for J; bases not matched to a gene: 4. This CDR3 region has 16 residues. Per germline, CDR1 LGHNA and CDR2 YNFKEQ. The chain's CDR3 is CASSQDPTGGTDTQYF. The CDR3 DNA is TGTGCCAGCAGCCAAGATCCAACAGGGGGCACAGATACGCAGTATTTT.

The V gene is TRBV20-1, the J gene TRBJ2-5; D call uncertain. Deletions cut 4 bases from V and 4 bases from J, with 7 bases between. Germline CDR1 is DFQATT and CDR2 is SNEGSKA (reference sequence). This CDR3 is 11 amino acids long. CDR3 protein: CSATEAETQYF. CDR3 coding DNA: TGCAGTGCTACAGAGGCAGAGACCCAGTACTTC.

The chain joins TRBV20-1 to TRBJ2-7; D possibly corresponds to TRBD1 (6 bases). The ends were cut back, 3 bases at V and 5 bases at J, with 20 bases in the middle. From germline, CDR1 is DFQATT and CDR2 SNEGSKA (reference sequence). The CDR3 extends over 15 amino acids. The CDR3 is CSASKGSDRLHEQYF. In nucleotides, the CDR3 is TGCAGTGCTAGTAAAGGGTCGGACAGATTACACGAGCAGTACTTC.